One sample yielded the 19 T cell receptor beta chains listed below, sequenced in a study of T cell repertoires in ileal Crohn's disease. Sequencing was performed with immunoSEQ multiplex PCR; in TCRdb, only in-frame clones are kept and a portion is missing. Of 5,000 to 6,500 clones listed, roughly 80% are singletons. Sequencing used ileal tissue. The receptors shown here come from an adult with Crohn's disease.

This chain connects TRBV28 to TRBJ2-7, with 8 bases lining up with TRBD1. V was clipped by 6 bases and J by 0 bases; unmatched bases: 10. Germline V gives CDR1 MDHEN, CDR2 SYDVKM. This CDR3 has 16 amino acids. CDR3 protein: CASSRSRDRPSYEQYF. The CDR3 DNA follows: TGTGCCAGCAGCCGGAGCAGGGACAGGCCCTCCTACGAGCAGTACTTC.

This chain connects TRBV11-2 to TRBJ1-3; D might be TRBD1 (5 bases). V dropped 6 bases and J dropped 0 bases, with 15 bases sitting between them. Germline values: CDR1 SGHAT, CDR2 FQNNGV. CDR3 length: 16 residues. The CDR3 here is CASSSPRQHSGNTIYF. The CDR3 region has the DNA TGTGCCAGCAGTTCCCCTCGACAGCACTCTGGAAACACCATATATTTT. The full variable domain, rest sourced from reference TRBV11-2 and TRBJ1-3, is EAGVAQSPRYKIIEKRQSVAFWCNPISGHATLYWYQQILGQGPKLLIQFQNNGVVDDSQLPKDRFSAERLKGVDSTLKIQPAKLEDSAVYLCASSSPRQHSGNTIYFGEGSWLTVV.

The genes are TRBV19 and TRBJ1-4, with D uncertain. Per germline, CDR1 LNHDA and CDR2 SQIVND (reference sequence). The CDR3 sequence is 15 residues long. Trimming removed 5 bases at V and 3 bases at J, with 13 bases between. For the CDR3, the DNA is TGTGCCAGTAGTTCCCTTTCATCAGCTAATGAAAAACTGTTTTTT. Its protein product is CASSSLSSANEKLFF.

This clone was found once. The chain recombines TRBV10-2 with TRBJ2-3; 10 bases are shared with TRBD2. This CDR3 has 15 amino acids. Looked up from germline, CDR1 is WSHSY and CDR2 is SAAADI. V was pared by 6 bases and J by 4 bases, with 7 bases of the junction left unmatched. The CDR3 bases are TGCGCCAGCAGCCGAGCGGGGGGGCCAGCAGATACGCAGTATTTT. Translated, it gives CASSRAGGPADTQYF.

The CDR3 DNA sequence: TGTGCCAGCAGCCGGTCCCGGGACAGGGTTTATAACTATGGCTACACCTTC. It specifies CASSRSRDRVYNYGYTF. The chain carries TRBV7-2 and TRBJ1-2; 9 nucleotides match TRBD1. Looked up from germline, CDR1 is SGHTA and CDR2 is FQGNSA. The junction had 11 bases not matched to a gene; V was cut back by 5 bases and J by 1 base. CDR3 length: 17 residues.

The V call is TRBV11-2, the J call TRBJ2-3; D gene uncertain. Looked up from germline, CDR1 is SGHAT and CDR2 is FQNNGV. V was pared by 1 base and J by 0 bases, with 20 bases between. The CDR3 loop spans 19 amino acids. CDR3 sequence: CASSLGRRSAYSSTDTQYF. CDR3 in DNA: TGTGCCAGCAGCTTAGGACGTAGGAGCGCATACTCTAGCACAGATACGCAGTATTTT. The full variable domain, with the rest looked up from reference TRBV11-2 and TRBJ2-3, is EAGVAQSPRYKIIEKRQSVAFWCNPISGHATLYWYQQILGQGPKLLIQFQNNGVVDDSQLPKDRFSAERLKGVDSTLKIQPAKLEDSAVYLCASSLGRRSAYSSTDTQYFGPGTRLTVL.

The rearrangement links TRBV6-1 to TRBJ1-5, with D tentatively TRBD1 (5 bases). The CDR3 covers 14 residues. Germline V CDR1 and CDR2: MNHNS, SASEGT. The V end lost 4 bases, the J end lost 5 bases, and 12 bases lay between the germline ends. The CDR3 DNA reads as TGTGCCAGCAGTGGCCTCGGGGGTTATCAGCCCCAGCATTTT. This gives the protein CASSGLGGYQPQHF.

The genes are TRBV28 and TRBJ2-4; TRBD2 matches 9 bases. The germline V gene encodes CDR1 MDHEN and CDR2 SYDVKM. The CDR3 sequence is 16 residues long. Trimming cost V 6 bases and J 0 bases; bases outside gene matches: 6. The CDR3 coding sequence is TGTGCCAGCAGCCAATATAGCGGGGGAGCCAAAAACATTCAGTACTTC. Translating gives CASSQYSGGAKNIQYF. Supplemented by reference TRBV28 and TRBJ2-4, the full variable domain reads DVKVTQSSRYLVKRTGEKVFLECVQDMDHENMFWYRQDPGLGLRLIYFSYDVKMKEKGDIPEGYSVSREKKERFSLILESASTNQTSMYLCASSQYSGGAKNIQYFGAGTRLSVL.

This clone appeared once. The chain couples TRBV27 to TRBJ2-7, with D hard to call. CDR1 is MNHEY, CDR2 SMNVEV, per germline (reference sequence). The CDR3 length is 13 residues. The germline V and J ends were trimmed by 7 bases and 3 bases, with 13 bases remaining between them. This CDR3 reads CASISIVGYEQYF. CDR3 bases: TGTGCCAGCATCTCAATCGTGGGCTACGAGCAGTACTTC.

This chain connects TRBV15 to TRBJ2-7, with D possibly matching TRBD2 (6 bases). Germline V gene lookup returns CDR1 LNHNV and CDR2 YYDKDF (reference sequence). Trimming took off 0 bases at V and 4 bases at J, with 10 bases between the two ends. This CDR3 contains 14 residues. Written as DNA, the CDR3 is TGTGCCACCAGCAGAGATGCAGGGAGGTACGAGCAGTACTTC. Translating it yields CATSRDAGRYEQYF.

This clone showed up just a few times. The chain couples TRBV5-1 to TRBJ2-5, with D perhaps matching TRBD2 (5 bases). The CDR3 extends over 14 amino acids. The germline V and J ends were trimmed by 0 bases and 2 bases, with 8 bases remaining between them. Per the germline V gene, CDR1 is SGHRS and CDR2 is YFSETQ. CDR3 loop: CASSLEREQETQYF. The CDR3, as DNA: TGCGCCAGCAGCTTGGAGAGGGAGCAAGAGACCCAGTACTTC.

V is TRBV6-5 and J is TRBJ1-2; D is unclear. V was shortened by 2 bases and J by 0 bases, with 13 bases between the two germline ends. Germline assignment: CDR1 MNHEY and CDR2 SVGAGI. The CDR3 contains 16 residues. The DNA of the CDR3 is TGTGCCAGCAGTTACGACTGGACGGCGGCTAACTATGGCTACACCTTC. It is translated as CASSYDWTAANYGYTF.

This clone has a single count. The chain employs TRBV19 and TRBJ1-5, with D hard to call. V was clipped by 5 bases and J by 0 bases, with 2 bases between them. CDR3 length: 12 amino acids. Germline-derived CDR1 and CDR2 are LNHDA and SQIVND (reference sequence). The CDR3 region is CASSGSNQPQHF. In DNA, the CDR3 is TGTGCCAGTAGTGGTAGCAATCAGCCCCAGCATTTT.

The J gene is TRBJ2-2, the V gene TRBV29-1, with 8 positions matching TRBD2. V shed 5 bases, J shed 5 bases, and the junction held 4 bases outside the gene matches. The CDR3 is made up of 13 amino acids. Germline CDR1 SQVTM, CDR2 ANQGSEA. The CDR3 sequence is CSVRASGTGELFF. CDR3 in DNA: TGCAGCGTTCGAGCTAGCGGGACCGGGGAGCTGTTTTTT.

A single count supports this clone. The J gene is TRBJ2-2, the V gene TRBV7-9; perhaps D is TRBD1 or TRBD2 (5 bases each). CDR1 SEHNR and CDR2 FQNEAQ come from the germline V gene (reference sequence). This CDR3 is 15 amino acids long. Trimming left V 3 bases short and J 6 bases short, with 14 bases between. CDR3 coding DNA: TGTGCCAGCAGCTTGAGATGGGACCAGGCCGGGGAGCTGTTTTTT. Its translation: CASSLRWDQAGELFF.

The chain recombines TRBV7-9 with TRBJ2-7; 7 bases are shared with TRBD1. V was clipped by 2 bases and J by 0 bases; unmatched bases: 4. The CDR3 spans 15 residues. The germline gives CDR1 SEHNR, CDR2 FQNEAQ (reference sequence). The CDR3: CASSLPAGGSYEQYF. CDR3 nucleotides: TGTGCCAGCAGCTTACCCGCAGGGGGCTCCTACGAGCAGTACTTC.

This clone appeared once. J is TRBJ2-3 and V is TRBV27; D unclear. The germline V gene has CDR1 MNHEY and CDR2 SMNVEV (reference sequence). CDR3 length equals 11 residues. V was shortened by 5 bases and J by 5 bases, with 5 bases between the two germline ends. The CDR3 spells CASSRLDTQYF. Here the CDR3 DNA reads TGTGCCAGCAGTCGACTAGATACGCAGTATTTT.

The chain uses TRBV7-9 and TRBJ1-5; D is undetermined. CDR3 length equals 14 residues. V was pared by 3 bases and J by 4 bases, with 10 bases between. Germline CDR1 is SEHNR and CDR2 is FQNEAQ (reference sequence). CDR3: CASSFFGENQPQHF. CDR3 in DNA: TGTGCCAGCAGCTTTTTCGGGGAAAATCAGCCCCAGCATTTT.

The V call is TRBV7-9, the J call TRBJ1-5; D not resolved. The germline V and J ends were trimmed by 4 bases and 3 bases, with 10 bases remaining between them. This CDR3 is built from 14 residues. Germline V CDR1 and CDR2: SEHNR, FQNEAQ (reference sequence). The CDR3 reads CASSSDGFNQPQHF. The CDR3 coding sequence is TGTGCCAGCAGCTCCGACGGATTCAATCAGCCCCAGCATTTT.